This T cell receptor beta chain appears in the sequencing data of a study of blood T cell repertoires in COVID-19. Germline V gene data show CDR1 as MGHRA and CDR2 as YSYEKL. The ends were cut back, 3 bases at V and 2 bases at J, with 15 bases in the middle. The CDR3 extends over 16 amino acids. Here immunoSEQ multiplex PCR was the method, and the copy in TCRdb shows in-frame clones only, minus some. This sample has about 290,000 clones, with 85% to 90% found just once. The V and J genes are TRBV4-1 and TRBJ2-3; maybe TRBD1 (5 bases). The sequence derives from a woman between 25 and 40 years old with COVID-19, enrolled during active disease. The sample taken for sequencing was peripheral blood. The CDR3 reads CASSQTTVGSTDTQYF. In nucleotides, the CDR3 is TGCGCCAGCAGCCAGACGACAGTGGGGTCCACAGATACGCAGTATTTT.